This TCR beta chain was captured by sequencing in a study of shared clonotypes between healthy human individuals. Findings and caveats of the study: Clonotype sharing among donors likely depends on sequencing depth. Represented genetic and exposure-history diversity was restricted by having few donors.

A note on this clone: The antigen remains undetermined.

Germline lookup yields CDR1 SEHNR and CDR2 FQNEAQ (reference sequence). V gave up 4 bases and J gave up 6 bases, with 8 bases separating them. CDR3 length equals 12 residues. Scientists sequenced DNA from unsorted PBMC on ten immunoSEQ deep assay plates. The assay was immunoSEQ multiplex PCR, and TCRdb's table has in-frame clones only and misses some. The sample consists of around 500,000 clones, over 70% of them appearing once. This TCR was sampled from a middle-aged woman in good health. Some clones in this sample may be carry-over from other donors' samples. Specimen: PBMCs. This chain uses TRBV7-9 with TRBJ2-3; D is undetermined. CDR3 in DNA: TGTGCCAGCAGCTCAAGCGCGGATACGCAGTATTTT. It translates to CASSSSADTQYF.